This T cell receptor (beta chain) appears in the sequencing data of a study of CD8+ T cells in alopecia areata. This clone was counted a single time. RNA was extracted and reverse transcribed into cDNA as the sequencing template. Libraries were prepared by immunoSEQ multiplex PCR; TCRdb keeps only in-frame clonotypes and omits some of them. The sample contains fewer than 250,000 clones, about 60% of which appear only once. The V gene lost 1 base and the J gene lost 4 bases, with 7 bases spanning the gap. Germline V gene sequence: CDR1 KGHSH, CDR2 LQKENI. This CDR3 comprises 14 residues. Treatment given: oral pan-JAK inhibitor, 5-10 mg twice daily.

Sequenced material: CD4+ T cells sorted from blood, taken at week 4, from a patient treated with tofacitinib. This clonotype was sampled from a human donor with alopecia areata. The chain has TRBV18 and TRBJ2-2; D is tentatively TRBD1 or TRBD2 (5 bases each). The CDR3 DNA is TGTGCCAGCTCACCACAGGGGAGCACCGGGGAGCTGTTTTTT. Encoded protein: CASSPQGSTGELFF.